This entry concerns a single T cell receptor (beta chain). Its specificity is unknown. These data come from a study of PD-1 blockade in classical Hodgkin lymphoma. At the level of the study: Patients had nivolumab dosed at 3 mg/kg, delivered intravenously every 2 weeks. Study-level findings and limits: With CD4+ cells, TCR diversity rose significantly by C4D1, but not with CD8+ cells.

Relapse was seen in all patients after autologous stem cell transplantation, and brentuximab vedotin exposure was variable. Complete response, partial response or progressive disease was recorded as best response. The method was immunoSEQ multiplex PCR; TCRdb's version includes in-frame clones alone and lacks a portion of them. This table holds roughly 15,000 clones, less than 70% found once. Germline values: CDR1 SGHVS, CDR2 FNYEAQ. The ends were cut back, 3 bases at V and 3 bases at J, with 14 bases in the middle. CDR3 size: 15 residues. The TCR sequence derives from a human donor with classical Hodgkin lymphoma. The genes are TRBV7-6 and TRBJ1-1; D is undetermined. The material sequenced was peripheral blood mononuclear cells (PBMCs), taken at baseline. CDR3: CASSFRMYPDTEAFF. CDR3 coding DNA: TGTGCCAGCAGCTTCCGAATGTATCCCGACACTGAAGCTTTCTTT.